This T cell receptor beta chain was obtained from a study of T cell repertoires in cytomegalovirus infection. TCRdb re-called the reads with MiXCR, one entry per CDR3 protein. The table lists about 330,000 distinct CDR3 sequences, over 7.5% of them singletons, with 3.5% to 4.5% in the top ten. The origin of this receptor is a human donor in good health (CMV status not recorded). Some clones in this sample may be carry-over from other donors' samples. Material for sequencing was PBMCs.

CDR3 region: CASRSAGEHYGYTF. In DNA, the CDR3 is TGTGCCAGCAGATCGGCAGGGGAGCACTATGGCTACACCTTC. V usage is TRBV27 and J usage is TRBJ1-2; possibly TRBD1 for D (6 bases). This CDR3 region has 14 residues. V was pared by 6 bases and J by 3 bases, with 14 bases between. The germline V gene encodes CDR1 MNHEY and CDR2 SMNVEV (reference sequence).